What follows are 18 T cell receptor beta chains derived from one specimen sequenced in a study of cytomegalovirus exposure and HLA in healthy donors (dated by TCRdb to about 2017). Libraries were prepared through the immunoSEQ multiplex PCR assay. The multiplex PCR relied on a mix of 60 forward primers for TCR Vbeta segments and 13 reverse primers for TCR Jbeta segments. TCRdb took this table from immuneACCESS and kept in-frame rearrangements with V and J called. Such tables lack part of the clones; where checked against another copy, unresolved V genes explain under half of the gap, and the rest is unexplained. The sample has about 80,000 clones on record, roughly 85% of them singletons. The ten largest clones represent 2% to 3% of the sample. Sequences were obtained from PBMCs. All receptors derive from a man aged 25 to 45 in good health and CMV-seronegative.

The chain joins TRBV14 to TRBJ1-2; D unclear. V lost 5 bases and J lost 8, with 21 bases in between. The CDR3 consists of 15 residues. Per germline, CDR1 SGHDN and CDR2 FVKESK. The CDR3 loop reads CASSSLIIPVSGYTF. CDR3 DNA: TGTGCCAGCAGCTCCCTCATAATCCCGGTATCGGGCTACACCTTC.

V and J are TRBV14 and TRBJ1-6; no clear D gene. CDR3 size: 14 residues. Per the germline V gene, CDR1 is SGHDN and CDR2 is FVKESK. Deletions cut 3 bases from V and 7 bases from J, with 10 bases between. CDR3 loop: CASSQPGVNSPLHF. CDR3 DNA: TGTGCCAGCAGCCAGCCGGGAGTCAATTCACCCCTCCACTTT.

The chain uses TRBV11-2 and TRBJ2-1, with 8 bases that match TRBD2. The CDR3 runs 15 residues. Germline CDR1 is SGHAT and CDR2 is FQNNGV. Trimming at V came to 3 bases and at J to 13 bases, leaving 14 bases not matched to a gene. This CDR3 reads CASSFDPGLDHVQFF. The CDR3 DNA is TGTGCCAGCAGCTTTGACCCGGGACTAGATCATGTACAGTTCTTC.

The chain employs TRBV6-5 and TRBJ2-7, with 7 nucleotides matching TRBD1. This CDR3 spans 13 amino acids. Trimming at V came to 7 bases and at J to 1 base, leaving 4 bases not matched to a gene. Germline CDR1 MNHEY, CDR2 SVGAGI. DNA for the CDR3: TGTGCCAGCACCGACAGGGCATCCTACGAGCAGTACTTC. It is translated as CASTDRASYEQYF.

The count of this clone is one. The chain couples TRBV9 to TRBJ2-3; 7 nucleotides align to TRBD2. Germline V gene lookup returns CDR1 SGDLS and CDR2 YYNGEE. After removal of 3 bases from V and 4 bases from J, the junction contained 8 bases not matched to a gene. The CDR3 has 15 amino acids. The CDR3 is CASSAQTSPADTQYF. In DNA, the CDR3 is TGTGCCAGCAGCGCTCAGACTAGCCCGGCAGATACGCAGTATTTT.

A few counts support this clone. The V call is TRBV5-1, the J call TRBJ1-3; D gene unclear. Trimming shortened V by 4 bases and J by 0 bases, and 11 bases separated the two germline ends. The CDR3 is made up of 15 amino acids. CDR1 and CDR2 (germline): SGHRS, YFSETQ. The CDR3 region is CASSPGLISGNTIYF. In DNA form, the CDR3 reads TGCGCCAGCAGCCCCGGACTGATCTCTGGAAACACCATATATTTT.

This clone was seen a handful of times. The rearrangement links TRBV5-1 to TRBJ2-4; 7 bases are a match to TRBD1. This CDR3 comprises 13 residues. With 6 bases clipped from V and 5 bases from J, the junction kept 5 bases outside the gene matches. Germline V gene sequence: CDR1 SGHRS, CDR2 YFSETQ. The chain's CDR3 is CASKRQGENIQYF. The CDR3 DNA is TGCGCCAGCAAACGACAGGGCGAAAACATTCAGTACTTC.

This clone was seen a single time. The genes are TRBV5-5 and TRBJ1-1; 9 bases match TRBD1. Germline V gives CDR1 SGHKS, CDR2 YYEKEE (reference sequence). V shed 3 bases and J 7 bases; nucleotides not matched to a gene: 7. There are 14 residues in the CDR3. CDR3 in DNA: TGTGCCAGCAGCTCCGGGACAGGGTTGGGTGAAGCTTTCTTT. It encodes CASSSGTGLGEAFF.

The chain links TRBV6-5 to TRBJ2-3; D is perhaps TRBD2 (6 bases). Looked up from germline, CDR1 is MNHEY and CDR2 is SVGAGI. V was trimmed by 4 bases and J by 1 base, leaving 15 bases between them. The CDR3 has 16 amino acids. CDR3: CASSSSIGSGTDTQYF. The CDR3 DNA is TGTGCCAGCAGTTCCTCTATCGGGAGTGGCACAGATACGCAGTATTTT.

This sequence joins TRBV4-3 and TRBJ2-3; D is unclear. Germline values: CDR1 LGHNA, CDR2 YSLEER. The CDR3 is 15 residues long. V lost 0 bases and J lost 1, with 8 bases in between. CDR3 nucleotide sequence: TGCGCCAGCAGCCAAGATCTGGCGGGCACAGATACGCAGTATTTT. As protein: CASSQDLAGTDTQYF.

The V and J genes are TRBV6-1 and TRBJ2-1; 11 bases are shared with TRBD2. J lost 3 bases, V lost 2 bases, and 3 bases had no gene match. The CDR3 is made up of 16 amino acids. Germline CDR1 and CDR2: MNHNS and SASEGT. For the CDR3, the DNA is TGTGCCAGCAGTGAAATGGGACTAGCGGTCTACAATGAGCAGTTCTTC. Amino acid sequence: CASSEMGLAVYNEQFF.

This clone was detected a few times. V is TRBV11-3 and J is TRBJ2-1; perhaps TRBD2 as D (5 bases). Germline V gene data show CDR1 as SGHNT and CDR2 as YENEEA. V was clipped by 1 base and J by 7 bases, with 8 bases between them. The CDR3 is 13 amino acids. The CDR3: CASSLGESNEQFF. The CDR3 coding sequence is TGTGCCAGCAGCTTAGGGGAGTCGAATGAGCAGTTCTTC.

The chain joins TRBV5-4 to TRBJ2-1; the match to TRBD2 covers 10 bases. This CDR3 comprises 15 residues. The germline V gene encodes CDR1 SGHNT and CDR2 YYREEE (reference sequence). V lost 0 bases to trimming and J lost 10 bases; unmatched junction nucleotides: 7. This CDR3 reads CASSLDSSGGREQFF. For the CDR3, the DNA is TGTGCCAGCAGCTTGGACTCTAGCGGGGGACGGGAGCAGTTCTTC.

V and J are TRBV7-9 and TRBJ1-2; 9 positions match TRBD1. From germline, CDR1 is SEHNR and CDR2 FQNEAQ (reference sequence). Trimming cost V 5 bases and J 7 bases; bases outside gene matches: 2. The CDR3 spans 12 residues. This CDR3 reads CASSATGGGYTF. CDR3 nucleotides: TGTGCCAGCAGCGCGACAGGGGGTGGCTACACCTTC.

This rearrangement joins TRBV15 to TRBJ2-7; 10 bases map to TRBD1. With 5 bases clipped from V and 5 bases from J, the junction kept 6 bases outside the gene matches. The V gene's germline CDR1 is LNHNV and CDR2 YYDKDF (reference sequence). CDR3 length equals 14 residues. The CDR3 DNA sequence: TGTGCCACCAGCGCAGGGGACAGGGGCAACGAGCAGTACTTC. Its protein is CATSAGDRGNEQYF.

J is TRBJ2-7 and V is TRBV25-1; D may be TRBD2 (7 bases). CDR1 is MGHDK, CDR2 SYGVNS, per germline. There are 17 residues in the CDR3. V shed 5 bases and J shed 0 bases, with 20 bases lying between them. The CDR3 sequence: CASSQAREGVSSYEQYF. As DNA, the CDR3 is TGTGCCAGCAGTCAAGCTAGGGAGGGGGTCAGCTCCTACGAGCAGTACTTC.

This chain uses TRBV12-1 with TRBJ2-7; TRBD1, the D gene given by the table, was not confirmed from the DNA. TRBV12-1 is designated a pseudogene. This CDR3 is 18 amino acids long. In DNA form, the CDR3 reads TGTGCCAGCAGCTTTGCGCGACTTAGGGACAGAGAGTTCCACGAGCAGTACTTC. This encodes CASSFARLRDREFHEQYF.

The rearrangement uses TRBV5-4 and TRBJ2-1, with D possibly TRBD1 on 6 matching bases. The CDR3 is made up of 13 amino acids. Per the germline V gene, CDR1 is SGHNT and CDR2 is YYREEE (reference sequence). Trimming took 0 bases from V and 8 from J, leaving 9 bases between them. CDR3 amino acids: CASSLDQGHEQFF. CDR3 nucleotide sequence: TGTGCCAGCAGCTTGGATCAGGGGCATGAGCAGTTCTTC.